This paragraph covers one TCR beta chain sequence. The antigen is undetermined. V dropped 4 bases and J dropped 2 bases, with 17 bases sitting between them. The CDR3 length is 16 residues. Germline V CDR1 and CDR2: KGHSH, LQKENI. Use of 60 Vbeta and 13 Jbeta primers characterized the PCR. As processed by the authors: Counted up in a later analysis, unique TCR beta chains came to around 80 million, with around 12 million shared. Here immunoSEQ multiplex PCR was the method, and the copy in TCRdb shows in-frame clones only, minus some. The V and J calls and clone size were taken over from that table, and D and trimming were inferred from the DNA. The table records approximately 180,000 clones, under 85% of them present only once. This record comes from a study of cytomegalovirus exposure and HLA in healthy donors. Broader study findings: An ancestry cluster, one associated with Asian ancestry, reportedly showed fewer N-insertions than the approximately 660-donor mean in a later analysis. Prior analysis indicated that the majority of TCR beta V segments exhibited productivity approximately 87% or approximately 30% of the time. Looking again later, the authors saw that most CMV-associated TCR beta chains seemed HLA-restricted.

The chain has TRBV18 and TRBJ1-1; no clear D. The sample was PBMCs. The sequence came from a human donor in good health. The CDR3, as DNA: TGTGCCAGCTCACTAAGAGAGAGAAGTCTTAACACTGAAGCTTTCTTT. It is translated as CASSLRERSLNTEAFF.